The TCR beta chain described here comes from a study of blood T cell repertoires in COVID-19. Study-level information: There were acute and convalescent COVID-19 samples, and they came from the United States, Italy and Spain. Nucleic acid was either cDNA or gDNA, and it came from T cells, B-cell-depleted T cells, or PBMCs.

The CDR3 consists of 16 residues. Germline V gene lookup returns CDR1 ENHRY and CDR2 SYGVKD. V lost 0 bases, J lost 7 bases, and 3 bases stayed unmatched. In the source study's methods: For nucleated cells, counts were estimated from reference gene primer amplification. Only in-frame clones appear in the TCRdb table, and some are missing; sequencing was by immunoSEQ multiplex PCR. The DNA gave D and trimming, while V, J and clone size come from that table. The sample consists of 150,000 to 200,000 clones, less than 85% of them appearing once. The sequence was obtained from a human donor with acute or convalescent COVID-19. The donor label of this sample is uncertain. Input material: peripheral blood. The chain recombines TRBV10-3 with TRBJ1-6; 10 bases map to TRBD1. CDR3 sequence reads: CAISESTGGMNSPLHF. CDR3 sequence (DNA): TGTGCCATCAGTGAGTCGACAGGGGGCATGAATTCACCCCTCCACTTT.